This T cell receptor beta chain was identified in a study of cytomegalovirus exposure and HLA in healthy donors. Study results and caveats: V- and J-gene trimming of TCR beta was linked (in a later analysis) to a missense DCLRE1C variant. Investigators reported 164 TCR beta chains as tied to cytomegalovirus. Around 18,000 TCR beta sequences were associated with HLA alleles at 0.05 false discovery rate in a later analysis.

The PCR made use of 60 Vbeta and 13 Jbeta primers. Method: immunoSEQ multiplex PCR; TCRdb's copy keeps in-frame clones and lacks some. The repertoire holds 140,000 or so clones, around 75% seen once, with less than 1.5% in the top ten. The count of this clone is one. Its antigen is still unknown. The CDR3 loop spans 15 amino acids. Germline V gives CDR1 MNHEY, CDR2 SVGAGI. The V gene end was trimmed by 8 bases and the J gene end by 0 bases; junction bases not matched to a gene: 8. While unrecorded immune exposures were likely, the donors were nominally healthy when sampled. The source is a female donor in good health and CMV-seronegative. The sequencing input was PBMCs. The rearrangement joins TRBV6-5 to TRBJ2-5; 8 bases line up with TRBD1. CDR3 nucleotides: TGTGCCAGCCGAGGGGACAGGCCTTACCAAGAGACCCAGTACTTC. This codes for CASRGDRPYQETQYF.